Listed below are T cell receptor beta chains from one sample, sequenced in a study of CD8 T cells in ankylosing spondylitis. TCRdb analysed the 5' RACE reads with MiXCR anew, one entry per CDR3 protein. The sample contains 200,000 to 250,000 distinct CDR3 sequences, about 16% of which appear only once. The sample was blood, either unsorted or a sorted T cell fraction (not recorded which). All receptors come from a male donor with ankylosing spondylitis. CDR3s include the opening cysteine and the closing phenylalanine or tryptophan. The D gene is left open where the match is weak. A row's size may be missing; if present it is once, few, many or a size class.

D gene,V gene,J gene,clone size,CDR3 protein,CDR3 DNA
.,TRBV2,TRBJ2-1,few,CASSPALFGSYNEQFF,TGTGCCAGCAGTCCTGCCTTGTTCGGGTCCTACAATGAGCAGTTCTTC
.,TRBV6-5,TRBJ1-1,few,CASSYLMGEGITEAFF,TGTGCCAGCAGTTACCTGATGGGGGAAGGGATCACTGAAGCTTTCTTT
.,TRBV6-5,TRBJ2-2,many,CASSYSWAATGELFF,TGTGCCAGCAGTTACTCATGGGCAGCCACCGGGGAGCTGTTTTTT
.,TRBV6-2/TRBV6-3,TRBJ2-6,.,CASSLQVSGANVLTF,TGTGCCAGCAGCCTACAAGTCTCTGGGGCCAACGTCCTGACTTTC
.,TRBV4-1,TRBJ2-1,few,CASSQQQSYNEQFF,TGCGCCAGCAGCCAGCAACAGTCCTACAATGAGCAGTTCTTC
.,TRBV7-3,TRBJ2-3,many,CASSLSTGGTDTQYF,TGTGCCAGCAGCTTGAGCACGGGGGGCACAGATACGCAGTATTTT
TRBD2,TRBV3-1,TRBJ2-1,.,CASSQDILAGSPYNEQFF,TGTGCCAGCAGCCAAGATATTCTAGCGGGTTCACCCTACAATGAGCAGTTCTTC
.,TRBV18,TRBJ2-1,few,CASSLSLALLSNEQFF,TGTGCCAGCTCACTCTCCCTAGCGCTTCTATCCAATGAGCAGTTCTTC
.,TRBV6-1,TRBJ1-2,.,CASTPGGGNYGYTF,TGTGCCAGCACCCCGGGGGGGGGGAACTATGGCTACACCTTC
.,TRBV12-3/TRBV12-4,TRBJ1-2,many,CASRATSYGYTF,TGTGCCAGCAGAGCCACTTCCTATGGCTACACCTTC
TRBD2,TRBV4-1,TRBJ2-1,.,CASSQRETGTSGYEQFF,TGCGCCAGCAGCCAACGTGAGACCGGGACTAGCGGCTATGAGCAGTTCTTC
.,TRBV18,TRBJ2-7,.,CASPRYEQYF,TGTGCCAGCCCCAGATACGAGCAGTACTTC
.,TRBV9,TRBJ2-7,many,CASSVRPDSAAEQYF,TGTGCCAGCAGCGTCAGACCGGACTCAGCCGCCGAGCAGTACTTC
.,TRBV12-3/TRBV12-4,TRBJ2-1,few,CASSLLLSSYNEQFF,TGTGCCAGCAGCCTACTACTGAGCTCCTACAATGAGCAGTTCTTC
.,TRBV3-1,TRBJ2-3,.,CASSPSDYTDTQYF,TGTGCCAGCAGTCCCTCGGACTACACAGATACGCAGTATTTT
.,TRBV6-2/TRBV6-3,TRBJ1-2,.,CASTSGGESHYGYTF,TGTGCCAGCACTTCGGGTGGAGAATCTCACTATGGCTACACCTTC
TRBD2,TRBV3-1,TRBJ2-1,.,CASSQPLAGGPNEQFF,TGTGCCAGCAGCCAACCACTAGCGGGGGGGCCGAATGAGCAGTTCTTC